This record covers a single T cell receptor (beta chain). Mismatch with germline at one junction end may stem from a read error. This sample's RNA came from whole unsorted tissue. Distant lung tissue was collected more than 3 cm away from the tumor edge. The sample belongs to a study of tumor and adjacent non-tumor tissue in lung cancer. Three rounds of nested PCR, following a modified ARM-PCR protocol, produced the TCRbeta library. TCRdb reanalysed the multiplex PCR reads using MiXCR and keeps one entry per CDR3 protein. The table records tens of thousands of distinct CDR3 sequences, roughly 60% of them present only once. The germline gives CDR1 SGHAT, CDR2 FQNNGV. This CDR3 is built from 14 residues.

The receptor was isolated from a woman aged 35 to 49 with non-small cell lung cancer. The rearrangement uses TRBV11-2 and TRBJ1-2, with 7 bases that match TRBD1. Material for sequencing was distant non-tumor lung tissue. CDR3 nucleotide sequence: TGTGCCGGCAGCCTGGGACAGCTCACGTATGGCTACACCTTC. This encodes CAGSLGQLTYGYTF.